Shown below are 26 T cell receptor beta chains from a single sample sequenced in a study of PD-1 blockade in classical Hodgkin lymphoma. The data were produced by immunoSEQ multiplex PCR, yet TCRdb's version contains in-frame clones alone and is incomplete. The table includes 20,000 to 25,000 clones, approximately 68% detected once. The time point was: cycle 4 day 1 (C4D1), after more than 5 weeks of nivolumab. Each patient's relapse followed autologous stem cell transplantation, and brentuximab vedotin exposure varied. Magnetic negative selection was used to purify CD4+ T cells from PBMCs that had been thawed. The sequencing here drew on CD4+ T cells from blood, taken before the fourth cycle of nivolumab. These receptors all stem from a human donor with classical Hodgkin lymphoma.

The chain couples TRBV7-9 to TRBJ2-7; 7 bases are a match to TRBD1. The CDR3 runs 14 residues. The ends lost 5 bases at V and 2 bases at J; junction bases unmatched: 6. CDR1 and CDR2 (germline): SEHNR, FQNEAQ (reference sequence). The CDR3 coding sequence is TGTGCCAGCAGCCCGCGGACAGGTCCCTACGAGCAGTACTTC. This codes for CASSPRTGPYEQYF.

This clone was observed a handful of times. The V call is TRBV11-2, the J call TRBJ2-7; TRBD1 might be the D (6 bases). The length of the CDR3 is 16 residues. The V end was cut by 1 base, the J end by 0 bases, with 13 bases between. Germline CDR1 SGHAT, CDR2 FQNNGV. CDR3 DNA: TGTGCCAGCAGCTTAGGTGACAGGCGTTACTCCTACGAGCAGTACTTC. The encoded protein is CASSLGDRRYSYEQYF.

The chain combines TRBV15 with TRBJ2-2, with D maybe TRBD1 (5 bases). This CDR3 spans 14 amino acids. Germline V gene lookup returns CDR1 LNHNV and CDR2 YYDKDF (reference sequence). The V end lost 0 bases, the J end lost 7 bases, and 9 bases lay between the germline ends. The CDR3 here is CATSRERRGGELFF. As DNA, the CDR3 is TGTGCCACCAGCAGAGAAAGAAGGGGCGGGGAGCTGTTTTTT.

This sequence joins TRBV28 and TRBJ1-2; D is perhaps TRBD1 (5 bases). In germline, CDR1 is MDHEN, CDR2 SYDVKM. CDR3 size: 15 residues. V was clipped by 5 bases and J by 5 bases, with 18 bases between them. This chain's CDR3 is CASSPRGLTGYGYTF. CDR3 sequence (DNA): TGTGCCAGCAGTCCCCGGGGACTTACTGGATATGGCTACACCTTC.

The chain recombines TRBV5-8 with TRBJ1-2; TRBD1 aligns across 9 bases. The CDR3 loop spans 16 amino acids. V dropped 1 base and J dropped 1; count of bases not matched to a gene: 5. Germline V CDR1 and CDR2: SGHTS, YDEGEE. CDR3 in amino acids: CASSLTGGSFNYGYTF. The CDR3, as DNA: TGTGCCAGCAGCTTGACAGGGGGCAGTTTTAACTATGGCTACACCTTC.

The chain has TRBV10-3 and TRBJ2-2; TRBD2 agrees at 11 bases. After removal of 0 bases from V and 6 bases from J, the junction contained 12 bases not matched to a gene. CDR3 length: 19 residues. Looked up from germline, CDR1 is ENHRY and CDR2 is SYGVKD. The CDR3 here is CAISESIPPLAGGPGELFF. Written as DNA, the CDR3 is TGTGCCATCAGTGAGTCGATTCCCCCCCTAGCGGGGGGACCCGGGGAGCTGTTTTTT.

The sample holds one count of this clone. The chain carries TRBV13 and TRBJ2-2; D might be TRBD2 (5 bases). The germline gives CDR1 PRHDT, CDR2 FYEKMQ (reference sequence). The CDR3 length is 13 residues. Trimming pared 5 bases from V and 6 bases from J, leaving 10 bases between. As DNA, the CDR3 is TGTGCCAGCAGCCTACCCGGGGCCGGGGAGCTGTTTTTT. This translates into CASSLPGAGELFF.

V gene TRBV5-4 combines with J gene TRBJ2-2; 10 bases map to TRBD1. This CDR3 is 16 amino acids long. V gave up 0 bases and J gave up 4 bases; unmatched junction bases: 3. From germline, CDR1 is SGHNT and CDR2 YYREEE (reference sequence). The CDR3 reads CASSLARDRGTGELFF. CDR3 in DNA: TGTGCCAGCAGCTTGGCCAGGGACAGGGGCACCGGGGAGCTGTTTTTT.

The J gene is TRBJ2-1, the V gene TRBV5-3; 14 nucleotides line up with TRBD2. TRBV5-3 is labeled an ORF, and its function is uncertain. V trimming: 2 bases; J trimming: 6 bases; junction bases outside the gene matches: 4. The CDR3 is 16 residues long. CDR3 residues: CARSFGLAGGSNEQFF. The CDR3 DNA reads TGTGCCAGAAGCTTTGGACTAGCGGGGGGATCCAATGAGCAGTTCTTC.

In this sample, this clone turned up once. The V call is TRBV9, the J call TRBJ2-2; 7 nucleotides agree with TRBD1. The V and J ends lost 3 bases and 4 bases, in that order; junction bases with no gene match: 6. The CDR3 spans 15 residues. CDR1 SGDLS and CDR2 YYNGEE come from the germline V gene. For the CDR3, the DNA is TGTGCCAGCAGCGCCCGACAGGGAACCACCGGGGAGCTGTTTTTT. Its translation is CASSARQGTTGELFF.

The V and J genes are TRBV7-3 and TRBJ2-3; 8 positions match TRBD1. CDR3 size: 15 residues. Germline CDR1 reads SGHTA; CDR2 reads FQGTGA. V shed 4 bases and J 2 bases; nucleotides not matched to a gene: 5. CDR3 sequence: CASSSQGVHTDTQYF. The CDR3 DNA reads TGTGCCAGCAGCTCACAGGGGGTCCACACAGATACGCAGTATTTT.

The chain carries TRBV28 and TRBJ1-1; no clear D gene. Per the germline V gene, CDR1 is MDHEN and CDR2 is SYDVKM. Trimming took 6 bases from V and 3 from J, leaving 17 bases between them. This CDR3 has 15 residues. Written as DNA, the CDR3 is TGTGCCAGCAGCCTCGTTCGCCCCGGGGACACTGAAGCTTTCTTT. Translation gives CASSLVRPGDTEAFF.

V is TRBV19 and J is TRBJ2-3, with D perhaps TRBD1 or TRBD2 (5 bases each). V lost 6 bases and J lost 5, with 15 bases in between. This CDR3 spans 14 amino acids. Germline V gene lookup returns CDR1 LNHDA and CDR2 SQIVND (reference sequence). CDR3 DNA sequence: TGTGCCAGTAGGCCGGGACGGGCAATAGATACGCAGTATTTT. Its protein product is CASRPGRAIDTQYF.

The chain links TRBV14 to TRBJ1-6; D not certain. Trimming took off 2 bases at V and 5 bases at J, with 7 bases between the two ends. The V gene's germline CDR1 is SGHDN and CDR2 FVKESK. This CDR3 has 14 amino acids. CDR3 protein: CASSQSSNNSPLHF. CDR3 nucleotide sequence: TGTGCCAGCAGCCAATCGTCCAATAATTCACCCCTCCACTTT.

The sample holds a few counts of this clone. The rearrangement links TRBV28 to TRBJ1-4; tentative D call: TRBD1 (5 bases). Per germline, CDR1 MDHEN and CDR2 SYDVKM. The CDR3 has 15 residues. With 8 bases removed from V and 0 bases from J, the gap between germline ends came to 13 bases. The CDR3 protein is CASQGQTATNEKLFF. CDR3 bases: TGTGCCAGCCAAGGACAAACTGCAACTAATGAAAAACTGTTTTTT. Full variable domain (rest looked up from reference TRBV28 and TRBJ1-4): DVKVTQSSRYLVKRTGEKVFLECVQDMDHENMFWYRQDPGLGLRLIYFSYDVKMKEKGDIPEGYSVSREKKERFSLILESASTNQTSMYLCASQGQTATNEKLFFGSGTQLSVL.

The V and J genes are TRBV9 and TRBJ1-6; D unclear. Trimming pared 0 bases from V and 6 bases from J, leaving 7 bases between. From germline, CDR1 is SGDLS and CDR2 YYNGEE. This CDR3 is 14 amino acids long. CDR3 region: CASSVGQLNSPLHF. CDR3 DNA sequence: TGTGCCAGCAGCGTAGGTCAGCTTAATTCACCCCTCCACTTT.

This clone was seen more than once but under ten times. CDR3: CASSQDWGRIPGHKNEKLFF. CDR3 nucleotide sequence: TGTGCCAGCAGCCAAGACTGGGGGAGAATCCCGGGACACAAAAATGAAAAACTGTTTTTT. This rearrangement joins TRBV4-2 to TRBJ1-4, with a possible D match to TRBD1 (6 bases). CDR1 is LGHNA, CDR2 YNFKEQ, per germline. The CDR3 extends over 20 amino acids. The V end was cut by 0 bases, the J end by 5 bases, with 25 bases between.

The V call is TRBV6-1, the J call TRBJ2-7; D perhaps matches TRBD2 (5 bases). V was pared by 6 bases and J by 4 bases, with 7 bases between. Germline CDR1 and CDR2: MNHNS and SASEGT. This CDR3 has 11 amino acids. The CDR3 nucleotides read TGTGCCAGCAGGGGGAGTTACGAGCAGTACTTC. Translation gives CASRGSYEQYF.

This rearrangement joins TRBV2 to TRBJ1-5; tentative D call: TRBD1 (6 bases). Germline values: CDR1 SNHLY, CDR2 FYNNEI. V was trimmed by 5 bases and J by 5 bases, leaving 13 bases between them. The CDR3 consists of 14 residues. The CDR3 sequence is CASSQGLGDQPQHF. CDR3 DNA: TGTGCCAGCAGTCAGGGGCTTGGGGATCAGCCCCAGCATTTT.

The V call is TRBV4-3, the J call TRBJ2-5, with 7 bases identical to TRBD2. The CDR3 has 18 amino acids. Per germline, CDR1 LGHNA and CDR2 YSLEER. V was pared by 0 bases and J by 5 bases, with 15 bases of the junction left unmatched. The CDR3 DNA is TGCGCCAGCAGCCAAGATCTTGGCGGGGGATTACTAGGGGAGACCCAGTACTTC. This sequence encodes CASSQDLGGGLLGETQYF.

There are a few counts of this clone. This chain joins TRBV11-2 and TRBJ1-1, with D possibly being TRBD1 (5 bases). The CDR3 is 12 residues long. Between the trimmed V and J ends, which lost 1 base and 10 bases, there was a span of 10 bases. In germline, CDR1 is SGHAT, CDR2 FQNNGV. The CDR3 protein is CASSLGGGAAFF. CDR3 bases: TGTGCCAGCAGCTTAGGGGGGGGAGCAGCTTTCTTT.

This chain connects TRBV25-1 to TRBJ1-4, with 7 positions matching TRBD1. There are 15 residues in the CDR3. Germline values: CDR1 MGHDK, CDR2 SYGVNS. After removal of 6 bases from V and 4 bases from J, the junction contained 8 bases not matched to a gene. The CDR3 DNA is TGTGCCAGCAGCTCAACCGGGACAGTTAATGAAAAACTGTTTTTT. This encodes CASSSTGTVNEKLFF.

In DNA, the CDR3 is TGTGCCAGCAGTTTGGGTATGGGGGCTTTCCAGCCCCAGCATTTT. Translating gives CASSLGMGAFQPQHF. This chain links TRBV6-6 with TRBJ1-5, with D possibly matching TRBD1 (6 bases). This CDR3 contains 15 residues. The V end lost 4 bases, the J end lost 7 bases, and 17 bases lay between the germline ends. Germline CDR1 and CDR2: MNHNY and SVGAGI (reference sequence).

The chain recombines TRBV14 with TRBJ2-3; D unresolved. Germline V gene data show CDR1 as SGHDN and CDR2 as FVKESK. CDR3 length: 14 residues. Trimming pared 1 base from V and 2 bases from J, leaving 7 bases between. For the CDR3, the DNA is TGTGCCAGCAGCCAAGGTCTGGCCACAGATACGCAGTATTTT. Protein product: CASSQGLATDTQYF.

By share, this clone counts as medium-sized. The rearrangement links TRBV6-1 to TRBJ1-5, with TRBD1 identical over 8 bases. The CDR3 consists of 14 residues. CDR1 is MNHNS, CDR2 SASEGT, per germline. The V and J ends lost 4 bases and 6 bases, in that order; junction bases with no gene match: 5. This CDR3 is CASSARGQSQPQHF. In nucleotides, the CDR3 is TGTGCCAGCAGTGCCAGGGGGCAGAGTCAGCCCCAGCATTTT.

V gene TRBV7-9 combines with J gene TRBJ1-1, with D unclear. Trimming removed 0 bases from V and 1 base from J, with 12 bases in between. Germline V CDR1 and CDR2: SEHNR, FQNEAQ (reference sequence). The CDR3 extends over 16 amino acids. CDR3 DNA: TGTGCCAGCAGCTTAGCTGTGAGGCGGGAGAACACTGAAGCTTTCTTT. Translation gives CASSLAVRRENTEAFF.